This entry describes one TCR beta chain. The antigen is not known. Sequencing was performed with immunoSEQ multiplex PCR; in TCRdb, only in-frame clones are kept and a portion is missing. The data show about 72,000 clones, with more than 80% seen just once and 2.5% held by the top ten. This sample was included in a study of T cell responses to AZD1222 COVID-19 vaccine. Study-wide context: Recipients boosted at about 4 weeks or about 12 weeks are pooled. Study-level findings and limits: Females made up more of the donors, who were largely white British, and clonal diversity may have come out too low. Two doses of AZD1222 preceded a rise in Spike-specific TCR breadth and depth.

The CDR3 covers 11 residues. From germline, CDR1 is SGDLS and CDR2 YYNGEE. V was shortened by 4 bases and J by 3 bases, with 5 bases between the two germline ends. Sample: peripheral blood, taken on day 0 of AZD1222 vaccination. This receptor was taken from an adult in good health. This chain joins TRBV9 and TRBJ2-7; D is unresolved. The CDR3 sequence: CASSKDYEQYF. As DNA, the CDR3 is TGTGCCAGCAGCAAAGACTACGAGCAGTACTTC.